The 21 T cell receptor beta chains in this list originate from one sample, sequenced in a study of T cell responses to AZD1222 COVID-19 vaccine. Profiling relied on immunoSEQ multiplex PCR, and the TCRdb table lists in-frame clones only, not all of them. The sample includes tens of thousands of clones, approximately 83% seen only once; the top ten take under 8%. The material was peripheral blood, obtained 28 days after the second AZD1222 dose. These receptors were obtained from an adult who received the AZD1222 COVID-19 vaccine.

This clone was found many times. The V call is TRBV4-2, the J call TRBJ2-1, with a weak D call TRBD1 (6 bases). Germline CDR1 is LGHNA and CDR2 is YNFKEQ. CDR3 length: 14 amino acids. The V and J ends lost 6 bases and 6 bases respectively, with 15 bases between them. This CDR3 reads CASSPTGNANEQFF. The CDR3 nucleotides read TGTGCCAGCAGTCCAACAGGGAATGCCAATGAGCAGTTCTTC.

This sequence joins TRBV7-8 and TRBJ2-5; the match to TRBD2 covers 7 bases. V trimming: 1 base; J trimming: 5 bases; junction bases outside the gene matches: 10. This CDR3 contains 16 residues. Germline V lookup: CDR1 SGHVS, CDR2 FQNEAQ. For the CDR3, the DNA is TGTGCCAGCAGCTTAGATCTCAGACGGGGGGACGAGACCCAGTACTTC. Protein product: CASSLDLRRGDETQYF.

The chain recombines TRBV18 with TRBJ2-7; 8 bases are a match to TRBD2. Germline-derived CDR1 and CDR2 are KGHSH and LQKENI. The trim removed 0 bases at V and 6 bases at J, leaving 10 bases unmatched. This CDR3 is built from 16 residues. The DNA for the CDR3 is TGTGCCAGCTCACCACCGAAATGCGGGGGGAAGTGCGAGCAGTACTTC. Translated: CASSPPKCGGKCEQYF.

The CDR3 spells CASSVRRLRRDEQYF. The CDR3 DNA follows: TGTGCCAGCAGTGTACGGAGACTAAGAAGAGACGAGCAGTACTTC. The V call is TRBV28, the J call TRBJ2-7, with D possibly matching TRBD2 (5 bases). The CDR3 totals 15 residues. Germline assignment: CDR1 MDHEN and CDR2 SYDVKM. V was cut by 5 bases and J by 5 bases, with 19 bases left in between.

The chain uses TRBV27 and TRBJ2-5; tentative D call: TRBD1 (6 bases). This CDR3 has 14 residues. Germline CDR1 reads MNHEY; CDR2 reads SMNVEV (reference sequence). The V and J ends lost 3 bases and 5 bases respectively, with 13 bases between them. CDR3 in amino acids: CASSFAGDGETQYF. The CDR3 nucleotides read TGTGCCAGCAGTTTCGCAGGGGATGGGGAGACCCAGTACTTC.

The chain recombines TRBV6-1 with TRBJ1-1; D is unresolved. The CDR3 length is 15 residues. Germline CDR1 reads MNHNS; CDR2 reads SASEGT. The V and J ends lost 3 bases and 7 bases respectively, with 18 bases between them. The CDR3 nucleotides are TGTGCCAGCAGTGAGGATGTTGAGGGTAGGAATGAAGCTTTCTTT. This codes for CASSEDVEGRNEAFF.

The chain links TRBV5-4 to TRBJ1-2, with TRBD1 as a possible D gene (6 bases). This CDR3 has 14 residues. Trimming took off 4 bases at V and 1 base at J, with 11 bases between the two ends. The germline V gene encodes CDR1 SGHNT and CDR2 YYREEE (reference sequence). The CDR3 loop reads CASSNPDSNYGYTF. The DNA for the CDR3 is TGTGCCAGCAGCAACCCGGACAGTAACTATGGCTACACCTTC.

V gene TRBV4-1 combines with J gene TRBJ2-2; TRBD2 matches 9 bases. J was trimmed by 7 bases and V by 3 bases; bases with no gene match: 6. The CDR3 loop spans 15 amino acids. Germline V gene lookup returns CDR1 MGHRA and CDR2 YSYEKL. DNA for the CDR3: TGCGCCAGCAGCCAGACGGGACTAGCCCTCGGGGAGCTGTTTTTT. Its translation: CASSQTGLALGELFF.

This clone has only one observation. The rearrangement links TRBV12-3 or TRBV12-4 to TRBJ1-3; a weak D match, TRBD1 (5 bases). V was cut by 3 bases and J by 7 bases, with 10 bases left in between. This CDR3 contains 13 residues. CDR3 sequence (DNA): TGTGCCAGCAGTTTCGGGGGGGGTAACACCATATATTTT. This sequence encodes CASSFGGGNTIYF.

J is TRBJ2-1 and V is TRBV12-5, with 8 bases fitting TRBD1. Germline assignment: CDR1 LGHNT and CDR2 FRNRAP. After removal of 1 base from V and 7 bases from J, the junction contained 3 bases not matched to a gene. The CDR3 sequence is 14 residues long. CDR3 DNA sequence: TGTGCTAGTGGTTTGGGGACAGGGAGTAATGAGCAGTTCTTC. Translated, it gives CASGLGTGSNEQFF.

The V call is TRBV6-2 or TRBV6-3, the J call TRBJ2-7; D unclear. The CDR3 has 14 residues. V lost 2 bases and J lost 2, with 10 bases in between. Germline loops: CDR1 MNHEY, CDR2 SVGEGT. The CDR3 sequence is CASSYVAIPYEQYF. DNA for the CDR3: TGTGCCAGCAGTTACGTGGCTATTCCCTACGAGCAGTACTTC.

The rearrangement links TRBV27 to TRBJ1-2, with 9 positions matching TRBD1. This CDR3 is 13 amino acids long. The germline V gene encodes CDR1 MNHEY and CDR2 SMNVEV (reference sequence). V trimming: 6 bases; J trimming: 5 bases; junction bases outside the gene matches: 4. CDR3 region: CASRGQGKYGYTF. The CDR3 coding sequence is TGTGCCAGCAGGGGACAGGGTAAATATGGCTACACCTTC.

This clone occurred once. V and J are TRBV9 and TRBJ1-1, with no clear D. Germline loops: CDR1 SGDLS, CDR2 YYNGEE. V lost 4 bases, J lost 2 bases, and 21 bases lay in between. This CDR3 is built from 17 residues. CDR3 sequence (DNA): TGTGCCAGCAGCCCATCTATCTCTTTCGCTGGAAACACTGAAGCTTTCTTT. Translating it yields CASSPSISFAGNTEAFF.

The CDR3 region has the DNA TGTGCCAGCAGCCGCTCGCCCGGAGAGACCCAGTACTTC. This translates into CASSRSPGETQYF. The chain employs TRBV7-2 and TRBJ2-5, with D uncertain. V was shortened by 5 bases and J by 4 bases, with 11 bases between the two germline ends. Germline lookup yields CDR1 SGHTA and CDR2 FQGNSA. This CDR3 contains 13 residues.

J is TRBJ2-1 and V is TRBV28; D is possibly TRBD2 (5 bases). Germline CDR1 and CDR2: MDHEN and SYDVKM. This CDR3 is 12 amino acids long. Deletions cut 7 bases from V and 6 bases from J, with 10 bases between. CDR3 DNA: TGTGCCAGCAACCTCGGGATCAATGAGCAGTTCTTC. Amino acid sequence: CASNLGINEQFF.

The V gene is TRBV11-2, the J gene TRBJ1-4, with D uncertain. V was clipped by 5 bases and J by 4 bases, with 14 bases between them. This CDR3 region has 15 residues. The germline gives CDR1 SGHAT, CDR2 FQNNGV. The CDR3 spells CASSPKTMHNEKLFF. CDR3 sequence (DNA): TGTGCCAGCAGCCCCAAGACGATGCATAATGAAAAACTGTTTTTT. Looking up the rest from reference TRBV11-2 and TRBJ1-4 gives the full variable domain: EAGVAQSPRYKIIEKRQSVAFWCNPISGHATLYWYQQILGQGPKLLIQFQNNGVVDDSQLPKDRFSAERLKGVDSTLKIQPAKLEDSAVYLCASSPKTMHNEKLFFGSGTQLSVL.

V and J are TRBV2 and TRBJ1-2; 7 bases agree with TRBD1. V was pared by 11 bases and J by 4 bases, with 10 bases of the junction left unmatched. Germline V CDR1 and CDR2: SNHLY, FYNNEI. This CDR3 is 13 amino acids long. The CDR3 coding sequence is TGTGCCCACAGGGGACAGTCACGCTATGGCTACACCTTC. This sequence encodes CAHRGQSRYGYTF.

The chain employs TRBV7-2 and TRBJ1-3; D is undetermined. V was clipped by 3 bases and J by 0 bases, with 12 bases between them. The CDR3 is made up of 16 amino acids. Germline V gene data show CDR1 as SGHTA and CDR2 as FQGNSA. The CDR3 here is CASSFLMGYSGNTIYF. CDR3 DNA sequence: TGTGCCAGCAGCTTTTTAATGGGATACTCTGGAAACACCATATATTTT.

The J gene is TRBJ1-4, the V gene TRBV5-6; perhaps TRBD1 as D (5 bases). V was shortened by 3 bases and J by 8 bases, with 20 bases between the two germline ends. The CDR3 has 16 amino acids. Germline V CDR1 and CDR2: SGHDT, YYEEEE. This chain's CDR3 is CASSSNSGLRDEKLFF. Here the CDR3 DNA reads TGTGCCAGCAGCTCGAACTCGGGCCTCAGGGACGAAAAACTGTTTTTT. Full variable domain (remainder filled in from reference TRBV5-6 and TRBJ1-4): DAGVTQSPTHLIKTRGQQVTLRCSPKSGHDTVSWYQQALGQGPQFIFQYYEEEERQRGNFPDRFSGHQFPNYSSELNVNALLLGDSALYLCASSSNSGLRDEKLFFGSGTQLSVL.

The rearrangement joins TRBV13 to TRBJ2-7; 8 nucleotides align to TRBD1. The V segment lost 6 bases and the J segment 2 bases; nucleotides outside the gene matches: 9. The CDR3 extends over 15 amino acids. In germline, CDR1 is PRHDT, CDR2 FYEKMQ (reference sequence). CDR3 coding DNA: TGTGCCAGCAGATACCAGGGGGCGCAGGCCTACGAGCAGTACTTC. This encodes CASRYQGAQAYEQYF.

This chain uses TRBV21-1 with TRBJ1-2. TRBV21-1 is shown as a pseudogene. This CDR3 comprises 19 residues. As DNA, the CDR3 is TGTGCCAGCAGCAAGCCTGCTTGGGGATCGGGGAAGGGCGGCTATGGCTACACCTTC. Its protein is CASSKPAWGSGKGGYGYTF.